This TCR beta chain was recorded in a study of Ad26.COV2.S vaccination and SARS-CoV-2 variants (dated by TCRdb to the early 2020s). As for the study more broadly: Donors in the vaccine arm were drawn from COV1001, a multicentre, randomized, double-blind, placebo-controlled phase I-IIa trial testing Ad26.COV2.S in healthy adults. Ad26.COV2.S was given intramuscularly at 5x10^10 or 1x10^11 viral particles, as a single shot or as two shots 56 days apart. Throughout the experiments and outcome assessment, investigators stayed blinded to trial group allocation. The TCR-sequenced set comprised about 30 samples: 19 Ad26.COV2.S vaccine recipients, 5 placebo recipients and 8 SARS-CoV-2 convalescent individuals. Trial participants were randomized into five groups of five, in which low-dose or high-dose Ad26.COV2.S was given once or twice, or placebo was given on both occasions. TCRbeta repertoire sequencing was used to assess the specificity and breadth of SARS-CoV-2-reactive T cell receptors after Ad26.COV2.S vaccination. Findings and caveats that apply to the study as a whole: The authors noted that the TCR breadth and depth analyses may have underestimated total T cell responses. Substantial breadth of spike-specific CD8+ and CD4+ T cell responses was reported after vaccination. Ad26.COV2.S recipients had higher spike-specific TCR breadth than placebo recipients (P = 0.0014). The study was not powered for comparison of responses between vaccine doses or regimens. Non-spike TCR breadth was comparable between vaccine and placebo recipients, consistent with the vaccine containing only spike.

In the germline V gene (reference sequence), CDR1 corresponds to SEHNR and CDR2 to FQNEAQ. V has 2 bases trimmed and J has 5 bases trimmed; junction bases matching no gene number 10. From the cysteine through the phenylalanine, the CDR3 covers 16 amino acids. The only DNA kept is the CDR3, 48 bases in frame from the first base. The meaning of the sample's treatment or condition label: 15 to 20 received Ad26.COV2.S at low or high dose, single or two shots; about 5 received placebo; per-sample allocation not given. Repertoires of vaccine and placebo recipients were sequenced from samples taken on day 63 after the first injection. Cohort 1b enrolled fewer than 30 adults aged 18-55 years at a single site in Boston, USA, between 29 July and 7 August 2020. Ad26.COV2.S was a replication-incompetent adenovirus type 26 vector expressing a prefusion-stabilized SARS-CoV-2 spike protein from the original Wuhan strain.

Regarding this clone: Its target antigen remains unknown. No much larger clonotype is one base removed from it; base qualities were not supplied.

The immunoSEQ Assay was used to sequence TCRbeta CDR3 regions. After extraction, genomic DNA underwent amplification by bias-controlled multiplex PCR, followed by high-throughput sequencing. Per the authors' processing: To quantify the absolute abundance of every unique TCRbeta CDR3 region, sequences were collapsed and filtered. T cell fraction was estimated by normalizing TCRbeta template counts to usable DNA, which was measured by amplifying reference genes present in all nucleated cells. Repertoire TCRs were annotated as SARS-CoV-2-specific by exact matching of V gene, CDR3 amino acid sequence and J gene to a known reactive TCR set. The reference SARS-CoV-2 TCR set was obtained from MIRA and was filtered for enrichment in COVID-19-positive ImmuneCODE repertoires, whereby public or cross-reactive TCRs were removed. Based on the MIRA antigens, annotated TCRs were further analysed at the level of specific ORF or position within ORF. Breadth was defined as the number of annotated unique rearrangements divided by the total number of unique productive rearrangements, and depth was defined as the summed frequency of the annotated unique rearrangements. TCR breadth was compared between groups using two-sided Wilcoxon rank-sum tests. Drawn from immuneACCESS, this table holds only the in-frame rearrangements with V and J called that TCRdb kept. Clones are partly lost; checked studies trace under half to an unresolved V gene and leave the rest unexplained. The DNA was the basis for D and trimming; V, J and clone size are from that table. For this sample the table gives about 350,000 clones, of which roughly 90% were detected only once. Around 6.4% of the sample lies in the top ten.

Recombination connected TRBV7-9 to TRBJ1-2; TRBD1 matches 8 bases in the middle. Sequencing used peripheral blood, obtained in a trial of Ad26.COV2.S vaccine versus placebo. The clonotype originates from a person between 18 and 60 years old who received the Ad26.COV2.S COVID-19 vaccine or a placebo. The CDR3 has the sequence CASSLLVRDRTYGYTF. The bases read TGTGCCAGCAGCTTACTCGTTAGGGACAGGACATATGGCTACACCTTC. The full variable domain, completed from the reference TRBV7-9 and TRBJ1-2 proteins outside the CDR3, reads DTGVSQNPRHKITKRGQNVTFRCDPISEHNRLYWYRQTLGQGPEFLTYFQNEAQLEKSRLLSDRFSAERPKGSFSTLEIQRTEQGDSAMYLCASSLLVRDRTYGYTFGSGTRLTVV.